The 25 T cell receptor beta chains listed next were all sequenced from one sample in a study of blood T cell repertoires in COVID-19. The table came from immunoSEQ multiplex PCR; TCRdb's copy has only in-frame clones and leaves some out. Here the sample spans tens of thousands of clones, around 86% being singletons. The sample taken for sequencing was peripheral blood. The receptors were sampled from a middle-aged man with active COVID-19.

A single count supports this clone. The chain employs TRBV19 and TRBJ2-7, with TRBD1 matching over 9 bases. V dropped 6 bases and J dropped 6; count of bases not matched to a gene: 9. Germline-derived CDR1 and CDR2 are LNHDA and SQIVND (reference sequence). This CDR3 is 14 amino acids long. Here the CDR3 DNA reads TGTGCCAGTAGAACTTCGGGACAGGGTCGCGAGCAGTACTTC. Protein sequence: CASRTSGQGREQYF.

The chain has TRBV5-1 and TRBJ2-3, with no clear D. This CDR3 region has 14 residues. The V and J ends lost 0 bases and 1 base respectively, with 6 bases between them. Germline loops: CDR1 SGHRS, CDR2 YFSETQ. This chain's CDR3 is CASSLGQRTDTQYF. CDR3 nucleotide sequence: TGCGCCAGCAGCTTGGGACAACGCACAGATACGCAGTATTTT. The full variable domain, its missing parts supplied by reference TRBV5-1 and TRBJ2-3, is KAGVTQTPRYLIKTRGQQVTLSCSPISGHRSVSWYQQTPGQGLQFLFEYFSETQRNKGNFPGRFSGRQFSNSRSEMNVSTLELGDSALYLCASSLGQRTDTQYFGPGTRLTVL.

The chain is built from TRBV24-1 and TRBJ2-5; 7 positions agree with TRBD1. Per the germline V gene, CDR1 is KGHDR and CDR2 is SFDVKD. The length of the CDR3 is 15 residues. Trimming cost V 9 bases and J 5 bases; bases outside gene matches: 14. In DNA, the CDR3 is TGTGCCACCTCCAACCCTATAGGGGGCGGGGAGACCCAGTACTTC. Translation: CATSNPIGGGETQYF.

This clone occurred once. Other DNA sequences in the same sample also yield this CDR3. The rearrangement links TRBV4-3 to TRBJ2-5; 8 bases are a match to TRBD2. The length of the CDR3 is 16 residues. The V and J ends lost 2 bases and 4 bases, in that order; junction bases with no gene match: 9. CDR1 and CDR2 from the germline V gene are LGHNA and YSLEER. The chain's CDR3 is CASSQIAGGGGETQYF. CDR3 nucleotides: TGCGCCAGCAGCCAAATCGCGGGGGGCGGGGGAGAGACCCAGTACTTC.

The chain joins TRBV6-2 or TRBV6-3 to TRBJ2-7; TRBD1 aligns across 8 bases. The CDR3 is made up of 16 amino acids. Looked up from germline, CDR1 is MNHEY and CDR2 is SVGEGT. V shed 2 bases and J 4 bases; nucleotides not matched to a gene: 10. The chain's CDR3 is CASSYPMRTGRYEQYF. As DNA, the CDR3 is TGTGCCAGCAGTTACCCCATGAGGACAGGGAGATACGAGCAGTACTTC.

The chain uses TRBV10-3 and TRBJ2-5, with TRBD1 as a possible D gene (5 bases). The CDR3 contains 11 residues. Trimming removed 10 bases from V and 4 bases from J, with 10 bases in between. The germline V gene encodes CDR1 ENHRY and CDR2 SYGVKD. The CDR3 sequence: CATSGAETQYF. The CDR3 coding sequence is TGTGCCACATCTGGGGCAGAGACCCAGTACTTC.

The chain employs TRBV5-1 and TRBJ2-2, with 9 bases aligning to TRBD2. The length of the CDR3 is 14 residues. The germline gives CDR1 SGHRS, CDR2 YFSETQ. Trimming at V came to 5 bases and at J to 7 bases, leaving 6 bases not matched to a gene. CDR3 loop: CASRRAGGNGELFF. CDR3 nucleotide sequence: TGCGCCAGCAGAAGAGCGGGGGGCAACGGGGAGCTGTTTTTT.

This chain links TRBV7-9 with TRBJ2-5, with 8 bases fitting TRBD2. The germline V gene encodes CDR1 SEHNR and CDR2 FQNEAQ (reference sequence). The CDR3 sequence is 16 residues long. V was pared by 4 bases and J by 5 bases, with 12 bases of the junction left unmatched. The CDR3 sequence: CASSYSGTRTMETQYF. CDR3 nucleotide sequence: TGTGCCAGCAGCTATTCCGGGACTAGGACGATGGAGACCCAGTACTTC.

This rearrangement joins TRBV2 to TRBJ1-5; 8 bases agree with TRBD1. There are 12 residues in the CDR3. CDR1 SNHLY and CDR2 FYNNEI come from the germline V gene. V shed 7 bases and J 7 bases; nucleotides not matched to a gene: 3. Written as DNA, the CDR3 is TGTGCCAGCATGGACAGGGAACAGCCCCAGCATTTT. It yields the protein CASMDREQPQHF. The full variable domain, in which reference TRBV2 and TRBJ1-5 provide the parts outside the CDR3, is EPEVTQTPSHQVTQMGQEVILRCVPISNHLYFYWYRQILGQKVEFLVSFYNNEISEKSEIFDDQFSVERPDGSNFTLKIRSTKLEDSAMYFCASMDREQPQHFGDGTRLSIL.

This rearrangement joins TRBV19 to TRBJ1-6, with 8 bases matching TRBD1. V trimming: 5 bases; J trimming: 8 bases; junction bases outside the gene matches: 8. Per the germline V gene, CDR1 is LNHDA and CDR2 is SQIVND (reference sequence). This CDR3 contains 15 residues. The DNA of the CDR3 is TGTGCCAGTAGTCGTGACGGACAGGGCTATTCACCCCTCCACTTT. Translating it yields CASSRDGQGYSPLHF.

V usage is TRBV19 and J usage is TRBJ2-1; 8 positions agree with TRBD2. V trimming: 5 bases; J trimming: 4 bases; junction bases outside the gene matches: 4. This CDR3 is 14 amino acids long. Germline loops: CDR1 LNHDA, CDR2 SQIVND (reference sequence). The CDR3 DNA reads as TGTGCCAGTAGTTACCGGGGGGGTTACAATGAGCAGTTCTTC. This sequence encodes CASSYRGGYNEQFF. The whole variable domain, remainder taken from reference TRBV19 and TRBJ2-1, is DGGITQSPKYLFRKEGQNVTLSCEQNLNHDAMYWYRQDPGQGLRLIYYSQIVNDFQKGDIAEGYSVSREKKESFPLTVTSAQKNPTAFYLCASSYRGGYNEQFFGPGTRLTVL.

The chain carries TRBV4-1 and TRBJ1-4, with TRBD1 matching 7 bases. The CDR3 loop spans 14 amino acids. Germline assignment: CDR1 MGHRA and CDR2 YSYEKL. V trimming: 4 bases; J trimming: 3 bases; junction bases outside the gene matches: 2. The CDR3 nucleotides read TGCGCCAGCAGCCCCGGGACAGCTAATGAAAAACTGTTTTTT. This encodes CASSPGTANEKLFF.

DNA of the CDR3: TGTGCCAGCAGCTTTCTAGCGGTAAGGAGGTATGAGCAGTTCTTC. This codes for CASSFLAVRRYEQFF. The genes are TRBV5-4 and TRBJ2-1; 7 bases are a match to TRBD2. The CDR3 is 15 residues long. Germline-derived CDR1 and CDR2 are SGHNT and YYREEE (reference sequence). V was clipped by 2 bases and J by 8 bases; unmatched bases: 10.

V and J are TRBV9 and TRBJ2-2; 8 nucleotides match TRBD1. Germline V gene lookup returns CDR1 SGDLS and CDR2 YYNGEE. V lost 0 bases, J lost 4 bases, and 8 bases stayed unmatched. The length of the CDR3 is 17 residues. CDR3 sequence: CASSVAWQGAGTGELFF. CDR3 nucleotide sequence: TGTGCCAGCAGCGTAGCTTGGCAGGGGGCTGGCACCGGGGAGCTGTTTTTT.

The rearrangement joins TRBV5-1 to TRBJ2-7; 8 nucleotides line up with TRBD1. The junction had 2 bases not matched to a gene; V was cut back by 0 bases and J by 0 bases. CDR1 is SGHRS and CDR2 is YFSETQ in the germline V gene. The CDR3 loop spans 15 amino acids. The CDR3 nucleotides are TGCGCCAGCAGCTTGGGGACAGGGAACTCCTACGAGCAGTACTTC. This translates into CASSLGTGNSYEQYF.

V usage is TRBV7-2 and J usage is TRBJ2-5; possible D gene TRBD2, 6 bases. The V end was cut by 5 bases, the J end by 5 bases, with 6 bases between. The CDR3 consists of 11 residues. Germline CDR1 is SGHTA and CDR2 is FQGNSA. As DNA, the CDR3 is TGTGCCAGCAGCGCGGGGGAGACCCAGTACTTC. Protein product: CASSAGETQYF.

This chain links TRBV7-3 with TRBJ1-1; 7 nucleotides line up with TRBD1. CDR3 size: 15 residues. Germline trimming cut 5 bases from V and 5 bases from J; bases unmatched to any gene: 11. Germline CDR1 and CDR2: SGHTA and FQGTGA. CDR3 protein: CASSDQPRGVTEAFF. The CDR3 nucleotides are TGTGCCAGCAGCGACCAACCCAGGGGGGTGACTGAAGCTTTCTTT.

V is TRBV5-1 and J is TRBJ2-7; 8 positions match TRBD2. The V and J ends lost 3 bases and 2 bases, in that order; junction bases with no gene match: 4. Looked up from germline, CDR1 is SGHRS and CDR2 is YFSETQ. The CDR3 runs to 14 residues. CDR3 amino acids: CASSSGTRPYEQYF. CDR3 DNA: TGCGCCAGCAGCTCCGGGACTAGACCCTACGAGCAGTACTTC.

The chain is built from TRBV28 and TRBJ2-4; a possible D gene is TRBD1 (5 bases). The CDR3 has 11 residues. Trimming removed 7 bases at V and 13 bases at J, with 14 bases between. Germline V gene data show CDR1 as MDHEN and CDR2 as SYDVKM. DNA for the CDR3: TGTGCCAGCACCCTAAGGGGTAAACAGTACTTC. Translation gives CASTLRGKQYF. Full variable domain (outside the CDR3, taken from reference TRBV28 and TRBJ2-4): DVKVTQSSRYLVKRTGEKVFLECVQDMDHENMFWYRQDPGLGLRLIYFSYDVKMKEKGDIPEGYSVSREKKERFSLILESASTNQTSMYLCASTLRGKQYFGAGTRLSVL.

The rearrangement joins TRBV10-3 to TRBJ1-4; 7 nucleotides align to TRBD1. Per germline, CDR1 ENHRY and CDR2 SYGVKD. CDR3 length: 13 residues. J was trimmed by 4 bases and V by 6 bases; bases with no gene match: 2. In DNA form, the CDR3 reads TGTGCCATCAGACAGGGGCTTAATGAAAAACTGTTTTTT. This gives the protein CAIRQGLNEKLFF.

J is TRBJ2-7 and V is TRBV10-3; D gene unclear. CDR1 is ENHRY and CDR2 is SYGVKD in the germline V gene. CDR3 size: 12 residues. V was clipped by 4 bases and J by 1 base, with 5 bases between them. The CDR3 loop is CAISGQSYEQYF. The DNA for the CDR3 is TGTGCCATCAGTGGGCAGTCCTACGAGCAGTACTTC.

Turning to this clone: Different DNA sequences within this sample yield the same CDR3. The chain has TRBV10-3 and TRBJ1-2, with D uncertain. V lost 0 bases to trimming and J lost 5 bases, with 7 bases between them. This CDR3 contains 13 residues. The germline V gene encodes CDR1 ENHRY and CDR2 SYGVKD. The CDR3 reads CAISESSGYGYTF. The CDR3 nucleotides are TGTGCCATCAGTGAGTCTTCGGGTTATGGCTACACCTTC.

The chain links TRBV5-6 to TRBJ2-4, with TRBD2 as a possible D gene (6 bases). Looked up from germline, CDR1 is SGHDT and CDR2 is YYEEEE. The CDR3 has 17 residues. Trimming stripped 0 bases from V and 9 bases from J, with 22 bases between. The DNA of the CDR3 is TGTGCCAGCAGCTTGGTGGGGAGGTGGGGGGAAGATGGCATTCAGTACTTC. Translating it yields CASSLVGRWGEDGIQYF.

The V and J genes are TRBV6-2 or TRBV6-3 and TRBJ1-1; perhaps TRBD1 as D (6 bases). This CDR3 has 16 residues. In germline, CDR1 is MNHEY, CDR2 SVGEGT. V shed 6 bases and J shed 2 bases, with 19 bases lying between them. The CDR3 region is CASSRRQVGANTEAFF. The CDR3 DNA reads TGTGCCAGCAGCCGACGACAGGTGGGGGCTAACACTGAAGCTTTCTTT.

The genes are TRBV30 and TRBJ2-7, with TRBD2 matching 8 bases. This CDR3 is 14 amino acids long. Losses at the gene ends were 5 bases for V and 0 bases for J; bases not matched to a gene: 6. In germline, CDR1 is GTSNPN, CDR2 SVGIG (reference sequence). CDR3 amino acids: CAWGAGGSSYEQYF. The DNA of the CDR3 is TGTGCCTGGGGGGCGGGGGGAAGCTCCTACGAGCAGTACTTC.